A single sample is the source of the 9 T cell receptor beta chains below, sequenced in a study of molecular identifiers for immune sequencing clone quantification. TCRdb ran MiXCR on the PCR reads and lists one entry per CDR3 protein. Of just under 650,000 distinct CDR3 sequences in the sample, 15% to 20% were seen once. The source material was naive CD8+ T cells from blood, with Jurkat cell RNA spiked in. The subset denotes: FACS-sorted CD8+CD4-CCR7+CD45RA+ naive T cells. These receptors originate from a human donor in good health. Some libraries in this study had Jurkat cell RNA spiked in.

The V call is TRBV20-1, the J call TRBJ2-1; possible D gene TRBD2, 7 bases. The CDR3 is 14 amino acids. Trimming shortened V by 3 bases and J by 10 bases, and 19 bases separated the two germline ends. The germline V gene encodes CDR1 DFQATT and CDR2 SNEGSKA (reference sequence). Here the CDR3 reads CSARRGGPAGEQFF. Here the CDR3 DNA reads TGCAGTGCTAGGCGCGGGGGCCCTGCCGGGGAGCAGTTCTTC.

This clonotype was found a few times. The chain couples TRBV19 to TRBJ1-1; the D gene is possibly TRBD1 (6 bases). In germline, CDR1 is LNHDA, CDR2 SQIVND (reference sequence). V was pared by 6 bases and J by 2 bases, with 19 bases between. This CDR3 is built from 16 residues. CDR3 DNA sequence: TGTGCCAGTAGCACCGCGTCGCGGGGGCTTAACACTGAAGCTTTCTTT. Protein: CASSTASRGLNTEAFF.

This clonotype showed up many times. This chain uses TRBV4-1 with TRBJ2-3; D possibly corresponds to TRBD1 (5 bases). The CDR3 has 17 residues. V lost 0 bases, J lost 3 bases, and 16 bases lay in between. Germline V gives CDR1 MGHRA, CDR2 YSYEKL. The chain's CDR3 is CASSQDEGVIWTDTQYF. The CDR3 DNA reads as TGCGCCAGCAGCCAAGATGAAGGGGTAATATGGACAGATACGCAGTATTTT.

For this clonotype: A junction end diverges from the germline sequence, so it may reflect a read error. The rearrangement joins TRBV27 to TRBJ2-2; D perhaps matches TRBD2 (5 bases). Per germline, CDR1 MNHEY and CDR2 SMNVEV (reference sequence). This CDR3 is built from 13 residues. DNA of the CDR3: TGTGCCAGCAGTAGAGGGAGCGCCGGGGAGCTGCTTTTT. This codes for CASSRGSAGELLF.

Only a few counts were recorded for this clonotype. A read error may produce the germline difference seen at one junction end. The rearrangement uses TRBV6-2 or TRBV6-3 and TRBJ2-2, with a possible D match to TRBD2 (5 bases). CDR1 and CDR2 from the germline V gene are MNHEY and SVGEGT. The CDR3 is made up of 13 amino acids. CDR3 nucleotide sequence: TGTGCCAGCAGTTACGGTGTTGCCGGGGAGCTGTCTTTT. This codes for CASSYGVAGELSF.

For this clonotype: Since a much larger clone is just one base distant, this may be a read error. CDR3 sequence (DNA): TGTGCCAGCAATTATCCGGGACAGGGAAACTATGGCTACACCTTC. It yields the protein CASNYPGQGNYGYTF. The rearrangement joins TRBV6-2 or TRBV6-3 to TRBJ1-2, with 9 bases aligning to TRBD1. Germline loops: CDR1 MNHEY, CDR2 SVGEGT. Trimming at V came to 7 bases and at J to 2 bases, leaving 8 bases not matched to a gene. The CDR3 spans 15 residues.

A remark on this clonotype: A much larger clone differs from this one at a single base, so this may be a read error. This chain links TRBV28 with TRBJ2-7; D is possibly TRBD1 (6 bases). The ends were cut back, 4 bases at V and 7 bases at J, with 17 bases in the middle. The germline gives CDR1 MDHEN, CDR2 SYDVKM. CDR3 length: 14 residues. Here the CDR3 reads CASSSSDSSWEQYF. Here the CDR3 DNA reads TGTGCCAGCAGTTCCTCGGACAGCTCATGGGAGCAGTACTTC.

This clonotype was detected many times. The J gene is TRBJ2-3, the V gene TRBV12-3 or TRBV12-4; no clear D. The CDR3 is made up of 13 amino acids. Between the trimmed V and J ends, which lost 5 bases and 6 bases, there was a span of 12 bases. DNA of the CDR3: TGTGCCAGCAGTATTGATCCCCGGGATACGCAGTATTTT. It translates to CASSIDPRDTQYF.

This sequence joins TRBV9 and TRBJ1-1; D might be TRBD1 (5 bases). The CDR3 is 16 residues long. Germline CDR1 SGDLS, CDR2 YYNGEE. V was trimmed by 0 bases and J by 1 base, leaving 13 bases between them. DNA for the CDR3: TGTGCCAGCAGCGTAGGGTTAACCGGGACGAACACTGAAGCTTTCTTT. Translation gives CASSVGLTGTNTEAFF.